This T cell receptor beta chain is from a study of blood T cell repertoires in COVID-19. Overall study: Sites across the United States, Italy and Spain contributed samples from acute and convalescent COVID-19. From T cells, B-cell-depleted T cells, or PBMCs came the material, which was cDNA or gDNA.

There are 19 residues in the CDR3. Trimming cost V 5 bases and J 1 base; bases outside gene matches: 16. Germline loops: CDR1 SEHNR, CDR2 FQNEAQ (reference sequence). Per the authors' pipeline: From reference gene primer amplification, estimates of nucleated cell counts were derived. The data were produced by immunoSEQ multiplex PCR, yet TCRdb's version contains in-frame clones alone and is incomplete. Clonal size and the V and J genes are those of that table, whereas D and trimming came from the DNA. The sample has around 150,000 clones; approximately 82% are singletons. The gene calls are TRBV7-9 and TRBJ2-1; 8 bases are a match to TRBD1. The sample was peripheral blood. This TCR was recovered from a woman older than 75 with acute or convalescent COVID-19. The CDR3 DNA is TGTGCCAGCAGCGGAGACAGGGGCCCCCGAGGTGGGTCCTACAATGAGCAGTTCTTC. As protein: CASSGDRGPRGGSYNEQFF.